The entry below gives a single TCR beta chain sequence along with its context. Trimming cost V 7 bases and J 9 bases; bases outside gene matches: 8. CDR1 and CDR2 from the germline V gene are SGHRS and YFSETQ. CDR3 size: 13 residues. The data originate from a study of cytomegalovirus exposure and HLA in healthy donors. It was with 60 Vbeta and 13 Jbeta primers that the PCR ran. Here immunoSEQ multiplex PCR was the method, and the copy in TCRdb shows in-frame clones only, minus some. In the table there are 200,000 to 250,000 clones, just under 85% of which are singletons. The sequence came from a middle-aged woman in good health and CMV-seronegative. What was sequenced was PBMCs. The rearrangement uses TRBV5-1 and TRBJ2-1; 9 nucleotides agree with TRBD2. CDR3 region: CASCLAGEGEQFF. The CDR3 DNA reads TGCGCCAGCTGTTTAGCGGGGGAGGGTGAGCAGTTCTTC. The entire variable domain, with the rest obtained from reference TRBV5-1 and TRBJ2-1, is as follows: KAGVTQTPRYLIKTRGQQVTLSCSPISGHRSVSWYQQTPGQGLQFLFEYFSETQRNKGNFPGRFSGRQFSNSRSEMNVSTLELGDSALYLCASCLAGEGEQFFGPGTRLTVL.